This T cell receptor beta chain was recorded in a study of cytomegalovirus exposure and HLA in healthy donors. In the PCR, 60 Vbeta and 13 Jbeta primers were used. TCRdb keeps only in-frame clones here, not all; method: immunoSEQ multiplex PCR. The profile shows approximately 100,000 clones, over 8% of them singletons. Germline values: CDR1 SGHAT, CDR2 FQNNGV. The CDR3 runs 14 residues. V lost 5 bases, J lost 10 bases, and 18 bases lay in between. The chain combines TRBV11-2 with TRBJ2-1; tentatively, D is TRBD1 (5 bases). The source of this sequence is a man aged 50-60 years in good health and CMV-seropositive. Sequences were obtained from PBMCs. CDR3 loop: CASSPQFRAPEQFF. The CDR3 nucleotides are TGTGCCAGCAGCCCCCAGTTCAGGGCCCCGGAGCAGTTCTTC.